The present T cell receptor (beta chain) was sequenced within a study of radiotherapy plus CTLA-4 blockade in lung cancer. About the study: Of the patients, more than 15% showed objective responses and around 32% attained disease control. Study-wide results and caveats: Among reported predictors of response, early blood T cell clone dynamics with interferon-beta performed best.

Sequencing used immunoSEQ multiplex PCR; TCRdb keeps in-frame clones, though not all of them. The table has 80,000 or so clones, 60% to 85% seen once. Concerning this clone itself: The antigen is undetermined.

V was shortened by 0 bases and J by 1 base, with 17 bases between the two germline ends. This CDR3 region has 18 residues. This rearrangement joins TRBV5-7 to TRBJ1-5, with a weak D call TRBD1 (6 bases). TRBV5-7 is marked as an open reading frame, function uncertain. The sample here was peripheral blood, taken from a patient treated with radiotherapy plus ipilimumab. The origin of this receptor is a human donor with non-small cell lung cancer whose response to radiotherapy plus ipilimumab could not be evaluated. Some clones in this sample may be carry-over from other donors' samples. The CDR3 sequence: CASSLAGGGRRSNQPQHF. CDR3 DNA sequence: TGTGCCAGCAGCTTGGCTGGGGGGGGGCGAAGGAGCAATCAGCCCCAGCATTTT.